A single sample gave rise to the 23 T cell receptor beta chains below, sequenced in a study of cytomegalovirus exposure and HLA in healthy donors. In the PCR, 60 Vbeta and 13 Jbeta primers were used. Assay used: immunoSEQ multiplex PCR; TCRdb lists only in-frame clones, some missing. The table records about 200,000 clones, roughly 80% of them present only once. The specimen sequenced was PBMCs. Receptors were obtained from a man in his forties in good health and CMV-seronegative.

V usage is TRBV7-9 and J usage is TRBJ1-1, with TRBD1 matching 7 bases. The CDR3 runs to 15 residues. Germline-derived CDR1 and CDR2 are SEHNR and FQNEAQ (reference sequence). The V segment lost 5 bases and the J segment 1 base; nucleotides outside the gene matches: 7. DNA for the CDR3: TGTGCCAGCAGCCGCGGACAGGCCCAGAACACTGAAGCTTTCTTT. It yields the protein CASSRGQAQNTEAFF.

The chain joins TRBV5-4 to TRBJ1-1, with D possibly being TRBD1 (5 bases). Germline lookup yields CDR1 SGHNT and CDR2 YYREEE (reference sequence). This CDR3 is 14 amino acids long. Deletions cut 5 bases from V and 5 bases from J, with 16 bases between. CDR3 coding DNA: TGTGCCAGCAGTACTCGAACGGGGGGGACTGAAGCTTTCTTT. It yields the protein CASSTRTGGTEAFF.

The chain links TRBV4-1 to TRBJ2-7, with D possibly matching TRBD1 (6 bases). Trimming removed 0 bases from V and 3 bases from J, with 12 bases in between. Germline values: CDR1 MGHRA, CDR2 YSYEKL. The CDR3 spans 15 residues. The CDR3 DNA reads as TGCGCCAGCAGCCAAGAGGCAGGGACACTCTACGAGCAGTACTTC. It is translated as CASSQEAGTLYEQYF.

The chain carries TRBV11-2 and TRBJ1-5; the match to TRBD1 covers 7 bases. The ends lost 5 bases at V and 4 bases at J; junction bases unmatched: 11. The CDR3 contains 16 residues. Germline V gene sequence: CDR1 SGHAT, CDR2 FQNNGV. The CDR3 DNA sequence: TGTGCCAGCAGCCAGGGGGATGGGATGCGGAATCAGCCCCAGCATTTT. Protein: CASSQGDGMRNQPQHF.

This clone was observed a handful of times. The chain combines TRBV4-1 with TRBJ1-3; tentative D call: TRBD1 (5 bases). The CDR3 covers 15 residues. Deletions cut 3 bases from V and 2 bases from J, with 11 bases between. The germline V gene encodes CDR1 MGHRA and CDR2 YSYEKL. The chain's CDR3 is CASSQPDRPGNTIYF. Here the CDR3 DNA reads TGCGCCAGCAGCCAGCCCGACAGACCTGGAAACACCATATATTTT.

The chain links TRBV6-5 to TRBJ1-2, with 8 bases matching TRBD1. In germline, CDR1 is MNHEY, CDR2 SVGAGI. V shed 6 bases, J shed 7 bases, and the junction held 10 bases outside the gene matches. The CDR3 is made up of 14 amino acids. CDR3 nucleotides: TGTGCCAGCAGCCGCCTACAGGGGGAAAGTGGCTACACCTTC. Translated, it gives CASSRLQGESGYTF.

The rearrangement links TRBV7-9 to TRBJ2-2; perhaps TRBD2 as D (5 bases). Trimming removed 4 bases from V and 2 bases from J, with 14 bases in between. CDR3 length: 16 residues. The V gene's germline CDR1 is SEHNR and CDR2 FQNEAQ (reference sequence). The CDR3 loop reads CASSSGGRINTGELFF. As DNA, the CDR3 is TGTGCCAGCAGCTCTGGAGGACGAATTAACACCGGGGAGCTGTTTTTT.

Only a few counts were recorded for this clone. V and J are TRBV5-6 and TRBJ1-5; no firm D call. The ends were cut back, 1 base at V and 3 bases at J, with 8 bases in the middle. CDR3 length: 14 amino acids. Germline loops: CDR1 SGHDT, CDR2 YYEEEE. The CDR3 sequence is CASSLRGINQPQHF. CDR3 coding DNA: TGTGCCAGCAGCTTGCGAGGGATCAATCAGCCCCAGCATTTT.

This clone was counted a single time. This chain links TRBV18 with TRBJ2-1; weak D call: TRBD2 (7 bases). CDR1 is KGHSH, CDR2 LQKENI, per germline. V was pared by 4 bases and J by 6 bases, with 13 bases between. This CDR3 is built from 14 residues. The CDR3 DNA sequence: TGTGCCAGCTCACTACAGGGAGGGGTCAATGAGCAGTTCTTC. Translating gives CASSLQGGVNEQFF.

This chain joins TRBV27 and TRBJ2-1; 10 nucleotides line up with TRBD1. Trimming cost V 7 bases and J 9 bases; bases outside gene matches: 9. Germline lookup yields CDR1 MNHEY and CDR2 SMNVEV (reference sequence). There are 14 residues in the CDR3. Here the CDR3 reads CASTPGQGLPEQFF. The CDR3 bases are TGTGCCAGCACGCCGGGACAGGGGCTACCTGAGCAGTTCTTC.

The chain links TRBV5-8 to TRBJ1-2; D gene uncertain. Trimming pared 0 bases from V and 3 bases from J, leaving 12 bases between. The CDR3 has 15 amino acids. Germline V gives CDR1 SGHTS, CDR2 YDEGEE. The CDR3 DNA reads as TGTGCCAGCAGCTTGGGCCCAGTGCGGCACTATGGCTACACCTTC. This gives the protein CASSLGPVRHYGYTF.

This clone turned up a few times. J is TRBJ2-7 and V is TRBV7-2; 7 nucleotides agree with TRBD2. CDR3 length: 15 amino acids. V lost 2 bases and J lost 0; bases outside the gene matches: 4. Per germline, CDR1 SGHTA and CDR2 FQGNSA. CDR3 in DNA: TGTGCCAGCAGCTTATTAGGCGGGGGCTCCTACGAGCAGTACTTC. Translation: CASSLLGGGSYEQYF.

Written as DNA, the CDR3 is TGTGCCAGCAGCTTTATCGGGCAGGGGACTAGCGGGTCCTACGAGCAGTACTTC. Translating gives CASSFIGQGTSGSYEQYF. The V call is TRBV11-2, the J call TRBJ2-7; TRBD2 matches at 12 bases. This CDR3 has 18 amino acids. Per the germline V gene, CDR1 is SGHAT and CDR2 is FQNNGV. The trim removed 3 bases at V and 1 base at J, leaving 10 bases unmatched.

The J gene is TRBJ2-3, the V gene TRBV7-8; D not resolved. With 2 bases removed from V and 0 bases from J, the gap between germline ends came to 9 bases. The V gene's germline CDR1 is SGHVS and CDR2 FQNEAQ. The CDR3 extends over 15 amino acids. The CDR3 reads CASSLRPRSTDTQYF. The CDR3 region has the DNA TGTGCCAGCAGCTTAAGACCGCGGAGCACAGATACGCAGTATTTT.

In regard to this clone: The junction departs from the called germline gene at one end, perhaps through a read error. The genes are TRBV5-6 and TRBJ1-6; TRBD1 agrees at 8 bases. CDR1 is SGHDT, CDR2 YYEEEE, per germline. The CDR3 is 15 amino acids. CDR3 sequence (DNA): TGTGCCAGTAGCTTGGCAGGGGGCGGTAATTCACCCCTCCACTTT. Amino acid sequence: CASSLAGGGNSPLHF.

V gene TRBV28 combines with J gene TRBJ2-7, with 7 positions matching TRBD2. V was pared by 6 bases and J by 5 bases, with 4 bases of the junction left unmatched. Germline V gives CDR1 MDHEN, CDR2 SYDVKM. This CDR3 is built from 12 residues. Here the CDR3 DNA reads TGTGCCAGCAGGGGGGGGAGCCACGAGCAGTACTTC. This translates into CASRGGSHEQYF.

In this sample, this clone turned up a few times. Here the CDR3 DNA reads TGTGCCAGCAGTGAAAGATCCAGGGCCTACGAGCAGTACTTC. Translation gives CASSERSRAYEQYF. This rearrangement joins TRBV6-1 to TRBJ2-7, with a tentative D call TRBD1 (5 bases). This CDR3 is built from 14 residues. V lost 2 bases to trimming and J lost 2 bases, with 10 bases between them. Germline V lookup: CDR1 MNHNS, CDR2 SASEGT.

CDR3: CASSLGQGIGKLFF. The CDR3 nucleotides read TGTGCCAGCAGTCTGGGACAGGGAATAGGGAAACTGTTTTTT. The V call is TRBV27, the J call TRBJ1-4, with 9 bases aligning to TRBD1. The CDR3 spans 14 residues. The ends lost 5 bases at V and 11 bases at J; junction bases unmatched: 9. Per the germline V gene, CDR1 is MNHEY and CDR2 is SMNVEV (reference sequence). The full variable domain, rest sourced from reference TRBV27 and TRBJ1-4, is EAQVTQNPRYLITVTGKKLTVTCSQNMNHEYMSWYRQDPGLGLRQIYYSMNVEVTDKGDVPEGYKVSRKEKRNFPLILESPSPNQTSLYFCASSLGQGIGKLFFGSGTQLSVL.

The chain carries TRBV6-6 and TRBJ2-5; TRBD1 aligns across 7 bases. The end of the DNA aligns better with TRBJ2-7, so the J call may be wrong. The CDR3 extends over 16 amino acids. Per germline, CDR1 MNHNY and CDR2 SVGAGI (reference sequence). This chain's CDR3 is CASSYPLGTEQGEQYF. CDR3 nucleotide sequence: TGTGCCAGCAGTTACCCTCTCGGGACAGAACAGGGCGAGCAGTACTTC.

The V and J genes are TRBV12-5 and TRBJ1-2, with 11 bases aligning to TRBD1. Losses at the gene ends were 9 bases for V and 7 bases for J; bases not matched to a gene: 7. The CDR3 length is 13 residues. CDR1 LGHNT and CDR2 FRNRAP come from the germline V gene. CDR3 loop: CASAPDRGLGYTF. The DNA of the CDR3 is TGTGCTAGCGCACCGGACAGGGGGCTTGGCTACACCTTC.

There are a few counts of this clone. The CDR3 nucleotides are TGTGCCAGCAGCGACCCCGGGGGGCGGAATGAGCAGTTCTTC. It specifies CASSDPGGRNEQFF. The chain carries TRBV7-9 and TRBJ2-1; D possibly corresponds to TRBD2 (7 bases). The CDR3 contains 14 residues. V lost 5 bases, J lost 7 bases, and 15 bases lay in between. The germline V gene has CDR1 SEHNR and CDR2 FQNEAQ (reference sequence).

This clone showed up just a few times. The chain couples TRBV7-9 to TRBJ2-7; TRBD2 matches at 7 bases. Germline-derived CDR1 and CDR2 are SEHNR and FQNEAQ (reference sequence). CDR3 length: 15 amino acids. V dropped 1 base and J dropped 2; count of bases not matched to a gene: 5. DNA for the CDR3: TGTGCCAGCAGCTTAGGGGGGGGTTCTCCCTACGAGCAGTACTTC. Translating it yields CASSLGGGSPYEQYF. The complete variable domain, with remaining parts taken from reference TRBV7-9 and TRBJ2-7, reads DTGVSQNPRHKITKRGQNVTFRCDPISEHNRLYWYRQTLGQGPEFLTYFQNEAQLEKSRLLSDRFSAERPKGSFSTLEIQRTEQGDSAMYLCASSLGGGSPYEQYFGPGTRLTVT.

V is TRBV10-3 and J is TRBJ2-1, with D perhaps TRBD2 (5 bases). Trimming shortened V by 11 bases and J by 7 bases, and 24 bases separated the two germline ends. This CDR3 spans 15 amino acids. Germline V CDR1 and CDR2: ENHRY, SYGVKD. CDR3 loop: CAHQSREISTNEQFF. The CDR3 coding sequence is TGTGCCCATCAGAGTAGGGAGATCTCGACGAATGAGCAGTTCTTC.